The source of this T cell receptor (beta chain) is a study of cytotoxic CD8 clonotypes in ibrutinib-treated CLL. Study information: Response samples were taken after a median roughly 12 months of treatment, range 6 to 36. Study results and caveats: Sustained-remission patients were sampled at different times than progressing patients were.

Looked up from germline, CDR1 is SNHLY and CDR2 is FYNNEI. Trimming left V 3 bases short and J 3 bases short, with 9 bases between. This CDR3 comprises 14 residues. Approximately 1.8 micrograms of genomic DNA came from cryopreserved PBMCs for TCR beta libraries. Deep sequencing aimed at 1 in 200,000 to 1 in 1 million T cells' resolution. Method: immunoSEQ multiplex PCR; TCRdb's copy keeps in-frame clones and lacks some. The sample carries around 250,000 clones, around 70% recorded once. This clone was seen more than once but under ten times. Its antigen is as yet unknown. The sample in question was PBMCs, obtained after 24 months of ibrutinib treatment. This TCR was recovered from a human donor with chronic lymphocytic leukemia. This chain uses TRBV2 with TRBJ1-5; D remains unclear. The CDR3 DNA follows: TGTGCCAGCAGTGAGACGTCAGACAATCAGCCCCAGCATTTT. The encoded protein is CASSETSDNQPQHF.